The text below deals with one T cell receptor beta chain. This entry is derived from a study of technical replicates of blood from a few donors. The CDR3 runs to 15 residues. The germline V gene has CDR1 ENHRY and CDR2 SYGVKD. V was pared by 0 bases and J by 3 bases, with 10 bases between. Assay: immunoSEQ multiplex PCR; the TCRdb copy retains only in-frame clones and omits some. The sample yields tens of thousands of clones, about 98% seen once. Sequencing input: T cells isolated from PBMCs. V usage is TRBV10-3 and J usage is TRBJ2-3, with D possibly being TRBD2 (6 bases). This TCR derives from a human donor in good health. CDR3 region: CAISESRGTTDTQYF. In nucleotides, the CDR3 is TGTGCCATCAGTGAGTCGCGGGGTACGACAGATACGCAGTATTTT.